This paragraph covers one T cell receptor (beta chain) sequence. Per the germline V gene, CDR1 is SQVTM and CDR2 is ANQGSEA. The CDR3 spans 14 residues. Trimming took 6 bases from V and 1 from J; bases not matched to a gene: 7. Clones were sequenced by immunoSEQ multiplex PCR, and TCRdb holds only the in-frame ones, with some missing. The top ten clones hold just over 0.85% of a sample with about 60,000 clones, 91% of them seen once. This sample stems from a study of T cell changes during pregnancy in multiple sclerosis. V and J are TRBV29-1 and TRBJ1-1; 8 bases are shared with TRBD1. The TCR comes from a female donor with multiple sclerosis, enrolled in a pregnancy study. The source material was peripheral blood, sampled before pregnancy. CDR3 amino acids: CSVARDRTNTEAFF. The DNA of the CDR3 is TGCAGCGTAGCTCGGGACAGGACGAACACTGAAGCTTTCTTT.